This TCR beta chain was captured by sequencing in a study of shared T cell receptors in the human thymus. Some clones are missing from TCRdb's copy, which holds only in-frame ones; the method was immunoSEQ multiplex PCR. The sample yields more than 550,000 clones, 80% to 90% seen once. Germline loops: CDR1 SGHRS, CDR2 YFSETQ. The CDR3 is made up of 12 amino acids. V lost 0 bases and J lost 7, with 7 bases in between. These same records also appear under a second study, on human thymus T cells. From that study: The study used thymus tissue resected during corrective heart surgery. An apparent bias in V and J gene usage was seen in thymic and blood repertoires. What related research reported was that thymic repertoires overlapped highly among unrelated individuals.

V usage is TRBV5-1 and J usage is TRBJ1-1, with no clear D. Sequenced sample: thymocytes. This receptor was taken from a girl less than two years old with a congenital heart defect. CDR3 nucleotide sequence: TGCGCCAGCAGCTTGGGGCCTTATGAAGCTTTCTTT. Its protein is CASSLGPYEAFF.